This T cell receptor (beta chain) derives from a study of shared clonotypes between healthy human individuals. General study points: What rarefaction showed was incomplete sorted-subset sequencing despite large depth. Sharing across a handful of donors was seen in 4.5% to 5.5% of naive CD4 clonotypes.

Remarks on this clone: The antigen is unknown.

The CDR3 consists of 16 residues. V was trimmed by 5 bases and J by 8 bases, leaving 19 bases between them. Germline V gene data show CDR1 as SGHTA and CDR2 as FQGNSA. The protocol was immunoSEQ multiplex PCR, while the TCRdb copy is restricted to in-frame clones and leaves out a portion. This sample has approximately 2.3 million clones, with more than 80% found just once. The sample was naive CD4+ T cells from PBMCs. Subset of the sample: CD45RA+ positively selected. The origin of this receptor is a man aged 18 to 29 in good health. Some clones in this sample may be carry-over from other donors' samples. The J gene is TRBJ1-6, the V gene TRBV7-2, with D unclear. The CDR3 region is CASSLGAGFSHSPLHF. The CDR3 DNA follows: TGTGCCAGCAGCCTCGGCGCTGGCTTTTCTCATTCACCCCTCCACTTT.